The clone carrying this T cell receptor beta chain came up a few times. What it recognizes is unknown. Using constant-segment primers, 5'RACE produced TCR alpha and TCR beta cDNA libraries carrying sample barcodes and UMIs. A single record per CDR3 protein comes from TCRdb applying MiXCR to the 5' RACE reads. The table lists about 500,000 distinct CDR3 sequences, about 20% of them singletons. Per the germline V gene, CDR1 is SGHRS and CDR2 is YFSETQ. This CDR3 spans 14 amino acids. The trim removed 0 bases at V and 3 bases at J, leaving 3 bases unmatched. The entry originates in a study of T-cell memory formation after mild COVID-19. Study-level findings and limits: Later expanders leaned CD4+, whereas day 15 to 85 contracting clones were balanced CD4/CD8. Memory sampled before infection contained some responding clones, suggesting cross-reactive memory joined.

The source material was PBMCs or a T cell subset sorted from them (not recorded which). The receptor was derived from an adult woman who had mild COVID-19 (a few samples of this study predate the infection). Cell type and time point are not known. V is TRBV5-1 and J is TRBJ2-7; 7 positions agree with TRBD2. CDR3 nucleotides: TGCGCCAGCAGCTTGGCTAGCGGACACTACGAGCAGTACTTC. This sequence encodes CASSLASGHYEQYF.